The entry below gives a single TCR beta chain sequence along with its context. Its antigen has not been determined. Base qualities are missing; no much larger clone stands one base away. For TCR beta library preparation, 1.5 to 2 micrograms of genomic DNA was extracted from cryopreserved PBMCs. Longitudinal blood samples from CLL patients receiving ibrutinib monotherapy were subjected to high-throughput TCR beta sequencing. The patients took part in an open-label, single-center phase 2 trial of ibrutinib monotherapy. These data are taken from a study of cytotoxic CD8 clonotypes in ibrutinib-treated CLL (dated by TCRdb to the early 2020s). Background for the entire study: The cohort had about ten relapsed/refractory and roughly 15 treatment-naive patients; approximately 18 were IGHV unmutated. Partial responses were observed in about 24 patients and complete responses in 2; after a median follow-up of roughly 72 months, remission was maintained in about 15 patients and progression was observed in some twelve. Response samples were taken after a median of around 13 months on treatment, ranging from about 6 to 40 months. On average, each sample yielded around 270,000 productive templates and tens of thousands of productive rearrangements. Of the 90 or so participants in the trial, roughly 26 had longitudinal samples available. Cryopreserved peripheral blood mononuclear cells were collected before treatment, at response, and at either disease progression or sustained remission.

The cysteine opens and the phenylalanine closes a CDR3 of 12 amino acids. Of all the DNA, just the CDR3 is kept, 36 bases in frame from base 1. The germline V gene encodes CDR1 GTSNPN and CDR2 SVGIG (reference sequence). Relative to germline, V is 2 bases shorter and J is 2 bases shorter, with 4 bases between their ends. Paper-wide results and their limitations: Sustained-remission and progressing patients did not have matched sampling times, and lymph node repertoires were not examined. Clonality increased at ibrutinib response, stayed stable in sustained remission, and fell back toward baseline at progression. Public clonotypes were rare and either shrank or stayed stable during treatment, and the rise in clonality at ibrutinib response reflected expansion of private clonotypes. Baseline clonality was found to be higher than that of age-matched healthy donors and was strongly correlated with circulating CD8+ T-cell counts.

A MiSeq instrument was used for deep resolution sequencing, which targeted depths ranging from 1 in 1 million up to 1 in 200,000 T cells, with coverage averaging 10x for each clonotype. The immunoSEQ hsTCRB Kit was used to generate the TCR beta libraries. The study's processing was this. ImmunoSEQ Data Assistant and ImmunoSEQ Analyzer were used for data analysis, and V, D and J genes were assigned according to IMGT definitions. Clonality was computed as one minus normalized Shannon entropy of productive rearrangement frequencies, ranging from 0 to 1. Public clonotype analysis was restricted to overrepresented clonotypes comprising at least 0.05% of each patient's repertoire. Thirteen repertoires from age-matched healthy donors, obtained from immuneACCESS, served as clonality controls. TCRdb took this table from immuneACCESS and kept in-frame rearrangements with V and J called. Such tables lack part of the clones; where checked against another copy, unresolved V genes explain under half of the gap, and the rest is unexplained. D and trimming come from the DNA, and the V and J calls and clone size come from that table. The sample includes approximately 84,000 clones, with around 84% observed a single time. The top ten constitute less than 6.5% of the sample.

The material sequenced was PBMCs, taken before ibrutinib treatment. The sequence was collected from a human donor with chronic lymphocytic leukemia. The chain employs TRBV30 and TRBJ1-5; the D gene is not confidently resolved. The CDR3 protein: CAWSLGNQPQHF. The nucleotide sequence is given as TGTGCCTGGAGTCTGGGCAATCAGCCCCAGCATTTT.